These T cell receptor beta chains were read from a single sample in a study of T cell repertoires in cytomegalovirus infection. These receptors' antigens are unknown. In TCRdb, the reads were re-called with MiXCR into one record per CDR3 protein. The table lists about 310,000 distinct CDR3 sequences, 20% to 25% of them singletons, with about an eighth in the top ten. The sequencing here drew on cultured PBMCs, taken from culture after CMV antigen stimulation. The receptors stem from a human donor in good health (CMV status not recorded). Some clones in this sample may be carry-over from other donors' samples. Each CDR3 is given with its conserved first and last residue. D genes are given only for firm matches. The listing skips clone size in some rows; elsewhere it reads once, few, many or a size class.

size | J | V | D | length | DNA | CDR3
NA | TRBJ2-3 | TRBV19 | NA | 16 | TGTGCCAGTAGTTCTGCGTGGAGACAGGGCACAGATACGCAGTATTTT | CASSSAWRQGTDTQYF
few | TRBJ1-5 | TRBV12-3/TRBV12-4 | NA | 14 | TGTGCCAGCAGTCCCGGGGACGGAAATCAGCCCCAGCATTTT | CASSPGDGNQPQHF
NA | TRBJ1-2 | TRBV4-1 | TRBD1 | 13 | TGTGCCAGCAGCCAAGCGACAGGGTCCGGCTACACCTTC | CASSQATGSGYTF
NA | TRBJ2-3 | TRBV20-1 | NA | 15 | TGCAGTGCTAGAGATAGGGACACAGGCACAGATACGCAGTATTTT | CSARDRDTGTDTQYF
few | TRBJ2-3 | TRBV20-1 | TRBD2 | 15 | TGCAGTGCTAGAGACTGGGGACTAGCGGGAGATACGCAGTATTTT | CSARDWGLAGDTQYF
NA | TRBJ2-7 | TRBV6-2/TRBV6-3 | NA | 16 | TGTGCCAGCAGGAGCCCCGGGACACAGGGCGCCTACGAGCAGTACTTC | CASRSPGTQGAYEQYF
NA | TRBJ1-2 | TRBV29-1 | TRBD1 | 17 | TGCAGCGTGCTAGAGGTGGGGGACAGCCTTGACCCCTATGGCTACACCTTC | CSVLEVGDSLDPYGYTF
NA | TRBJ1-5 | TRBV3-1 | NA | 14 | TGTGCCAGCAGTGAGGGCGTGAGTGCTCAGCCCCAGCATTTT | CASSEGVSAQPQHF
many | TRBJ2-5 | TRBV7-2 | TRBD2 | 17 | TGTGCCAGCAGCTTTTCGAGGACTAGCGGGAGGGGAGAGACCCAGTACTTC | CASSFSRTSGRGETQYF
few | TRBJ1-1 | TRBV7-9 | NA | 15 | TGTGCCAGCAGGCCAGTGGGAGGCCCGGACACTGAAGCTTTCTTT | CASRPVGGPDTEAFF
NA | TRBJ1-4 | TRBV3-1 | NA | 12 | TGTGCCAGCAGCCAAGTTGGCAGGGGACTGTTTTTT | CASSQVGRGLFF
many | TRBJ2-7 | TRBV28 | NA | 13 | TGTGCCAGCAGTTTGGTAAGCTCCTACGAGCAGTACTTC | CASSLVSSYEQYF
few | TRBJ2-5 | TRBV5-1 | TRBD1 | 15 | TGCGCCAGCAGCGTAAACCAGGGGGCCGGTGAGACCCAGTACTTC | CASSVNQGAGETQYF
NA | TRBJ2-1 | TRBV11-2 | NA | 15 | TGTGCCAGCAGCTTAATGGGCGCCGACTACAATGAGCAGTTCTTC | CASSLMGADYNEQFF
once | TRBJ2-1 | TRBV7-9 | TRBD2 | 16 | TGTGCCAGCAGCGGGAGCGGACTAGCGGGAGTTTGTGAGCAGTTCTTC | CASSGSGLAGVCEQFF
NA | TRBJ2-7 | TRBV7-9 | NA | 15 | TGTGCCAGCAGCTTGGGACTTGTTAGCTCCTACGAGCAGTACTTC | CASSLGLVSSYEQYF
NA | TRBJ1-1 | TRBV6-8 | NA | 10 | TGTGCCAGCAGTCAACCTGGGGCTTTCTTT | CASSQPGAFF
NA | TRBJ2-2 | TRBV27 | TRBD1 | 14 | TGTGCCAGCAGGCGGACAGGGGTCGCCGGGGAGCTGTTTTTT | CASRRTGVAGELFF
NA | TRBJ2-3 | TRBV5-4 | TRBD1 | 14 | TGTGCCAGCAGGACGGGACAGGGAAGAGATACGCAGTATTTT | CASRTGQGRDTQYF
few | TRBJ2-2 | TRBV6-6 | NA | 14 | TGTGCCAGCAGTGATGGACCGAACACCGGGGAGCTGTTTTTT | CASSDGPNTGELFF
few | TRBJ2-1 | TRBV7-2 | NA | 13 | TGTGCCAGCAGCTTAAACCCAGGAAATGAGCAGTTCTTC | CASSLNPGNEQFF
NA | TRBJ1-3 | TRBV12-3/TRBV12-4 | NA | 16 | TGTGCCAGCAGTTTAGTCCCCCTCGGCCCGGGAAACACCATATATTTT | CASSLVPLGPGNTIYF
NA | TRBJ1-2 | TRBV20-1 | NA | 14 | TGCAGTGCTAGAGGCTGGGAGGAGAACTATGGCTACACCTTC | CSARGWEENYGYTF
few | TRBJ2-2 | TRBV5-4 | NA | 15 | TGTGCCAGCAGCTTGATCGGGAGATTGACAGGGGAGCTGTTTTTT | CASSLIGRLTGELFF
many | TRBJ2-1 | TRBV7-9 | NA | 15 | TGTGCCAGCAGCTTGACCCCGGACCGCTACAATGAGCAGTTCTTC | CASSLTPDRYNEQFF
many | TRBJ1-3 | TRBV6-1 | NA | 15 | TGTGCCAGCAGTGAATGGCTAGGGTCTGGAAACACCATATATTTT | CASSEWLGSGNTIYF
NA | TRBJ1-5 | TRBV20-1 | NA | 12 | TGCAGTGCTGAAGCTTTCAATCAGCCCCAGCATTTT | CSAEAFNQPQHF
NA | TRBJ2-1 | TRBV29-1 | NA | 11 | TGCAGCGGGACAGAATACAATGAGCAGTTCTTC | CSGTEYNEQFF
few | TRBJ1-2 | TRBV29-1 | TRBD1 | 12 | TGCAGCGCGGGTGGACAGGGGCAGGTCGGCACCTTC | CSAGGQGQVGTF
NA | TRBJ2-1 | TRBV6-5 | TRBD2 | 16 | TGTGCCAGCAGTTCAGCAGGACTAGCGGGATCCGGTGAGCAGTTCTTC | CASSSAGLAGSGEQFF
NA | TRBJ2-1 | TRBV10-3 | TRBD2 | 15 | TGTGCCATCAGTGAAAGCGAGCGGGGCTCCGACGAGCAGTTCTTC | CAISESERGSDEQFF
NA | TRBJ1-1 | TRBV6-8 | NA | 14 | TGTGCCAGCAGACCGATCGAGGGCTGGGGGGAAGCTTTCTTT | CASRPIEGWGEAFF
few | TRBJ1-4 | TRBV28 | NA | 14 | TGTGCCAGCAACCCCGGAGGGATTGGGGAAAAACTGTTTTTT | CASNPGGIGEKLFF
once | TRBJ2-1 | TRBV6-6 | NA | 13 | TGTGCCGGCAGAGGGGCCTCCTACAATGAGCAGTTCTTC | CAGRGASYNEQFF
few | TRBJ2-2 | TRBV19 | NA | 16 | TGTGCCAGTACCTCTCTGGGGAACCCAAAGACCGGGGAGCTGTTTTTT | CASTSLGNPKTGELFF
NA | TRBJ2-1 | TRBV7-9 | TRBD2 | 16 | TGTGCCAGCAGCTCCACCACTAGCGGGAGTTACCATGAGCAGTTCTTC | CASSSTTSGSYHEQFF
NA | TRBJ2-2 | TRBV27 | TRBD2 | 14 | TGTGCCAGCAGGACTAGCGGGAGACCCGGGGAGCTGTTTTTT | CASRTSGRPGELFF
NA | TRBJ2-3 | TRBV29-1 | TRBD2 | 15 | TGCAGCGTAGGTTCTAGCGGACTTAGCACAGATACGCAGTATTTT | CSVGSSGLSTDTQYF
NA | TRBJ2-3 | TRBV14 | TRBD1 | 15 | TGTGCCAGCAGCAAGTCGGGACAGGGCACAGATACGCAGTATTTT | CASSKSGQGTDTQYF
NA | TRBJ2-6 | TRBV19 | NA | 15 | TGTGCCAGTAGTATTAAAAGCTCTGGGGCCAACGTCCTGACTTTC | CASSIKSSGANVLTF
NA | TRBJ2-3 | TRBV27 | NA | 15 | TGTGCCAGCAGTTTATCCCTCCGAACCGCAGATACGCAGTATTTT | CASSLSLRTADTQYF
many | TRBJ2-5 | TRBV7-8 | TRBD2 | 16 | TGTGCCAGCAGCCTGGGGACTAGCGGACCCCAAGAGACCCAGTACTTC | CASSLGTSGPQETQYF
NA | TRBJ2-5 | TRBV6-6 | NA | 16 | TGTGCCAGCAGCGTGAAGCGGGCACAGTACCAAGAGACCCAGTACTTC | CASSVKRAQYQETQYF
many | TRBJ1-4 | TRBV7-2 | NA | 12 | TGTGCCAGCAGCTTAGTCGGGGGAAAACTGTTTTTT | CASSLVGGKLFF
many | TRBJ2-2 | TRBV7-2 | NA | 14 | TGTGCCAGCAGCTTCTTGGCGGACACCGGGGAGCTGTTTTTT | CASSFLADTGELFF
few | TRBJ2-6 | TRBV7-2 | TRBD1 | 15 | TGTGCCCGAGGGCAGGGGGCGCCTGGGGCCAACGTCCTGACTTTC | CARGQGAPGANVLTF
few | TRBJ2-1 | TRBV9 | TRBD2 | 16 | TGTGCCAGCAGCCCCCGACTAGCGGGAGCGGAAAATGAGCAGTTCTTC | CASSPRLAGAENEQFF
few | TRBJ1-4 | TRBV5-5 | NA | 14 | TGTGCCAGCTCCGGTTGGGGAAAAGATGAAAAACTGTTTTTT | CASSGWGKDEKLFF
NA | TRBJ2-1 | TRBV6-2/TRBV6-3 | TRBD2 | 20 | TGTGCCAGCAGCTACCCCGGGGGACTAGCGGGACCCCACCTCTACAATGAGCAGTTCTTC | CASSYPGGLAGPHLYNEQFF
few | TRBJ2-2 | TRBV6-6 | NA | 16 | TGTGCCAGCAGTTACTCGATCCAGATTTACACCGGGGAGCTGTTTTTT | CASSYSIQIYTGELFF
many | TRBJ2-7 | TRBV7-8 | TRBD2 | 16 | TGTGCCAGCAGCTTAGCGCTAGCGGGAGGGTCACGCGAGCAGTACTTC | CASSLALAGGSREQYF
many | TRBJ2-5 | TRBV7-9 | TRBD1 | 14 | TGTGCCAGCAGCAGATGGGACAGCCAAGAGACCCAGTACTTC | CASSRWDSQETQYF
few | TRBJ2-7 | TRBV4-1 | TRBD2 | 14 | TGCGCCAGCAGCCAAGGGGGACTAGCATACGAGCAGTACTTC | CASSQGGLAYEQYF
few | TRBJ2-1 | TRBV12-3/TRBV12-4 | TRBD2 | 17 | TGTGCCAGCAGTGGGGGACTAGCGGGAGGGCCCTACAATGAGCAGTTCTTC | CASSGGLAGGPYNEQFF
many | TRBJ2-2 | TRBV6-1 | TRBD1 | 16 | TGTGCCAGCAGTGATACCGGGACAGCAAACACCGGGGAGCTGTTTTTT | CASSDTGTANTGELFF
few | TRBJ2-7 | TRBV30 | NA | 15 | TGTGCCTGGAGCCAAGAGAGTCTCGTCTCCTACGAGCAGTACTTC | CAWSQESLVSYEQYF
NA | TRBJ2-4 | TRBV7-9 | NA | 13 | TGTGCCAGCGCCCTTGGGTATAGTAACATTCAGTACTTC | CASALGYSNIQYF